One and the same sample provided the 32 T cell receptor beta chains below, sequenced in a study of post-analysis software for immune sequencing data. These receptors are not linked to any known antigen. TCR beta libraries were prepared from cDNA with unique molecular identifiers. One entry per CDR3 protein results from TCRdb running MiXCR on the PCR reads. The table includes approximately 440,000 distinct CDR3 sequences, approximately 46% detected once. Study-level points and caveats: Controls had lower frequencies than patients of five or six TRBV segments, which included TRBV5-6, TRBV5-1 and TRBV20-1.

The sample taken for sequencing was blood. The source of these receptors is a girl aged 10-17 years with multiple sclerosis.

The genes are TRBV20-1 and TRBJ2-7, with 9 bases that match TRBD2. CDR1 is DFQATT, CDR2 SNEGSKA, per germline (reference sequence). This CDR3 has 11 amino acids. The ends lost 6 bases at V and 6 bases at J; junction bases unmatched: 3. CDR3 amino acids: CSAPSGIEQYF. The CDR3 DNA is TGCAGTGCCCCTAGCGGGATCGAGCAGTACTTC.

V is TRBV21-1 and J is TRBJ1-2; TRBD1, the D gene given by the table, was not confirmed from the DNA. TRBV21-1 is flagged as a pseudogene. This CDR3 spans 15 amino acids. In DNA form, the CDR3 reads TGTGCCAGCAGCAAAGGCACCTCGGGGGACTATGGCTACACCTTC. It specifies CASSKGTSGDYGYTF.

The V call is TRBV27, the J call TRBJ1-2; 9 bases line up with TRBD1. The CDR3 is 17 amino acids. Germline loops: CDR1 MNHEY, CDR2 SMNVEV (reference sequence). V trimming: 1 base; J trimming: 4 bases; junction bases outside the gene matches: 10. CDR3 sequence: CASSLYYQGQGGYGYTF. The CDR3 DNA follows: TGTGCCAGCAGTTTATACTACCAGGGACAGGGCGGCTATGGCTACACCTTC.

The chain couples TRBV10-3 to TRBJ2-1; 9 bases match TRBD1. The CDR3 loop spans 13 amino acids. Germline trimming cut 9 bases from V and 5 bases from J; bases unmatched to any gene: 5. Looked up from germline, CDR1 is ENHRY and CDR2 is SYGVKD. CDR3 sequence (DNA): TGTGCCATAGTCCGGGACAGGGACAATGAGCAGTTCTTC. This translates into CAIVRDRDNEQFF.

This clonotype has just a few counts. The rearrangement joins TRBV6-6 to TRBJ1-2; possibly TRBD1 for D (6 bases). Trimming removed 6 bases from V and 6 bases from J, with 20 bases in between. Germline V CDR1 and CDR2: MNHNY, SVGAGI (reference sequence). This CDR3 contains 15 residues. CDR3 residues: CASRDGQSAGDGYTF. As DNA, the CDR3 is TGTGCCAGCAGAGATGGACAGTCGGCCGGAGATGGCTACACCTTC.

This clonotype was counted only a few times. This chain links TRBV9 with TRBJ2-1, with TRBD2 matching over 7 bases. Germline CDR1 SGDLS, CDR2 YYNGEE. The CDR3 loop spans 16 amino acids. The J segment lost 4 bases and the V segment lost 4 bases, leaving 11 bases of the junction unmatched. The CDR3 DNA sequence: TGTGCCAGCAGCCCAGGTACGGGAGCGGGATACAATGAGCAGTTCTTC. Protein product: CASSPGTGAGYNEQFF.

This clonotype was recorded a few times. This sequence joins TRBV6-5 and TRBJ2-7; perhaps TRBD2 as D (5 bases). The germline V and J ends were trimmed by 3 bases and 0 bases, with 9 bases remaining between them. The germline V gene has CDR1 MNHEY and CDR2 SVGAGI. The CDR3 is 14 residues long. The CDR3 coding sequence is TGTGCCAGCAGTTATCAGCGGAGCTCCTACGAGCAGTACTTC. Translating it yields CASSYQRSSYEQYF.

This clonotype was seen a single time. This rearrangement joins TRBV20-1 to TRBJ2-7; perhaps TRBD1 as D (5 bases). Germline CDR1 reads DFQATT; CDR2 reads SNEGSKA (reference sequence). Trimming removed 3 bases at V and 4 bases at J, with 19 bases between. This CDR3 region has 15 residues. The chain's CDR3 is CSASPGLGSVYEQYF. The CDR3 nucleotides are TGCAGTGCTAGCCCAGGGTTAGGTTCTGTGTACGAGCAGTACTTC.

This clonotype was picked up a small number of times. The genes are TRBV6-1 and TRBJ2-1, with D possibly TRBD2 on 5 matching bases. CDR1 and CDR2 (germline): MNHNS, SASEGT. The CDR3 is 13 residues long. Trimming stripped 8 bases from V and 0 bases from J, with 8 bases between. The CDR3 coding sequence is TGTGCCAGCGAAGAGGGCTCCTACAATGAGCAGTTCTTC. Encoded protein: CASEEGSYNEQFF.

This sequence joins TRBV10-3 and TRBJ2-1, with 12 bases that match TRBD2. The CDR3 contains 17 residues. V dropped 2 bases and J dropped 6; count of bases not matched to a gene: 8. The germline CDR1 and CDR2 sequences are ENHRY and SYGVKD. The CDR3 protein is CAISESLAGGGPNEQFF. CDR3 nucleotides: TGTGCCATCAGTGAGAGCCTAGCGGGAGGGGGCCCCAATGAGCAGTTCTTC.

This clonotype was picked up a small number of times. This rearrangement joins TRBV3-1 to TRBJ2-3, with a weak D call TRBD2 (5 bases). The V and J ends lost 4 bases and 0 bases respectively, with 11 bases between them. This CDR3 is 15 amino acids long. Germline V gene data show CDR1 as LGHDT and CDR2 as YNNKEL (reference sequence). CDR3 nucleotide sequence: TGTGCCAGCAGCCGAGACTATGTTAGCACAGATACGCAGTATTTT. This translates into CASSRDYVSTDTQYF.

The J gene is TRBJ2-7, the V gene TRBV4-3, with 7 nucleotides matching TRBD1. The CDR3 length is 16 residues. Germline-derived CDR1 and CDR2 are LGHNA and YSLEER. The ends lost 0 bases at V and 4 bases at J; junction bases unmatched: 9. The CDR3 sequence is CASSQDLVRGFYEQYF. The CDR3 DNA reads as TGCGCCAGCAGCCAAGATCTGGTCAGGGGGTTTTACGAGCAGTACTTC.

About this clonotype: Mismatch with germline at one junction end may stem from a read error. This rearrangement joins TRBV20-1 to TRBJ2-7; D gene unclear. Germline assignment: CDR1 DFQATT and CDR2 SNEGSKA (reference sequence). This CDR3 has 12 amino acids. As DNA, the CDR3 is TGCAGTGCTAGTGCGATCCAAGAGACCCAGGACTTC. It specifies CSASAIQETQDF.

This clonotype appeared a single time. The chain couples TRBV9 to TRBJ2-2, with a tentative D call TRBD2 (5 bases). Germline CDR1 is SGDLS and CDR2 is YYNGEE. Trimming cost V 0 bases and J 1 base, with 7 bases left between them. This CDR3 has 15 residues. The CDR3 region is CASSVEAENTGELFF. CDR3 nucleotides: TGTGCCAGCAGCGTAGAAGCGGAGAACACCGGGGAGCTGTTTTTT.

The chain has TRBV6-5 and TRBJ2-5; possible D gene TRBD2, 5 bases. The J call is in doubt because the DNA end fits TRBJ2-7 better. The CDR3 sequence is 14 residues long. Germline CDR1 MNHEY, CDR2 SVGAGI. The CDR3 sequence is CASRPPDVRAEQYF. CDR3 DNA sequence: TGTGCCAGCAGGCCCCCTGATGTGAGGGCCGAGCAGTACTTC.

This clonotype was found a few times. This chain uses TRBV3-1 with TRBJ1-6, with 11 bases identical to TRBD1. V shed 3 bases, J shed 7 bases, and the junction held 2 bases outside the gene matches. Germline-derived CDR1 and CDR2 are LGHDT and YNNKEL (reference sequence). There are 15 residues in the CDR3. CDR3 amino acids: CASSQRDRGNSPLHF. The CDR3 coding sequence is TGTGCCAGCAGCCAGCGGGACAGGGGGAATTCACCCCTCCACTTT.

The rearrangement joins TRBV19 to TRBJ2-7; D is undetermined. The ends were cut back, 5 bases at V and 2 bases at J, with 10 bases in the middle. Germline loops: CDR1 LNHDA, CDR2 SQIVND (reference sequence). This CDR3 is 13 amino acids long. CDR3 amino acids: CASSPQPPYEQYF. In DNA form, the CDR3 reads TGTGCCAGTAGTCCGCAGCCTCCCTACGAGCAGTACTTC.

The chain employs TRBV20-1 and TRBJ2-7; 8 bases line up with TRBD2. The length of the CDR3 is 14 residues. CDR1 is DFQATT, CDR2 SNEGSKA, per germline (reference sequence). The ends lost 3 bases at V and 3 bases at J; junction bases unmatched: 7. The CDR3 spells CSASSGTRLYEQYF. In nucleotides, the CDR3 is TGCAGTGCTAGTTCAGGGACTAGACTCTACGAGCAGTACTTC.

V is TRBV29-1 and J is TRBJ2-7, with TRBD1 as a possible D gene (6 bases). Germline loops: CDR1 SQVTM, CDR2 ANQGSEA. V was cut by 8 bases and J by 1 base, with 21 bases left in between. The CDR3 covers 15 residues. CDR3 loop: CSSDTGHLNSYEQYF. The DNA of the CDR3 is TGCAGCAGCGATACGGGACACCTAAATTCCTACGAGCAGTACTTC.

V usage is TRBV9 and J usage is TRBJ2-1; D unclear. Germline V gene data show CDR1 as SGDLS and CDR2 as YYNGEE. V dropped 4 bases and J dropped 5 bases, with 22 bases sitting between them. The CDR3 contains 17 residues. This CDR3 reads CASSSLGSQWVHNEQFF. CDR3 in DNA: TGTGCCAGCAGCTCCCTTGGGTCCCAGTGGGTACACAATGAGCAGTTCTTC.

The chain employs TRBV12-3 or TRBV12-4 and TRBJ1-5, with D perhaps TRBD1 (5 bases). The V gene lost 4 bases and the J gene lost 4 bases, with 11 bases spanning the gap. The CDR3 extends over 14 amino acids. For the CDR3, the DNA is TGTGCCAGCAGTTATAATCAGGGAAATCAGCCCCAGCATTTT. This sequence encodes CASSYNQGNQPQHF.

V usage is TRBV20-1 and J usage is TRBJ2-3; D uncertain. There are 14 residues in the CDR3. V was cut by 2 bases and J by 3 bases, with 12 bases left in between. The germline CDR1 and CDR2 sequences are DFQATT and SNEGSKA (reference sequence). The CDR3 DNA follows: TGCAGTGCTAGAATCAGCACTTCAACAGATACGCAGTATTTT. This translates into CSARISTSTDTQYF.

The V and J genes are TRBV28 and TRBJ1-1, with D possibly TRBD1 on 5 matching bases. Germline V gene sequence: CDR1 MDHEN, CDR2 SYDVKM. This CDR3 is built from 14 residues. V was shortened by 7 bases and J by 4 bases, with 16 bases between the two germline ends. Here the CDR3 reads CASTARTRGTEAFF. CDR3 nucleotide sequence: TGTGCCAGCACCGCCAGGACAAGGGGCACTGAAGCTTTCTTT.

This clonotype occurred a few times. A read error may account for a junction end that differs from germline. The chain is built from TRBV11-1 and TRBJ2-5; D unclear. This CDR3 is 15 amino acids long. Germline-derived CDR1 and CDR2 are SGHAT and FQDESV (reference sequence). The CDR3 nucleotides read TGTGCCAGCAGCTTAGTAGGGCTTCTCCAAGAGTCCCAGTACTTC. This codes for CASSLVGLLQESQYF.

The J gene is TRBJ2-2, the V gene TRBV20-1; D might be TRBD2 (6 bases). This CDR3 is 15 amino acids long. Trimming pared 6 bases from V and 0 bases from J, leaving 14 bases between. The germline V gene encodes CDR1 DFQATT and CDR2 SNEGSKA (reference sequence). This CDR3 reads CSAAGTVPNTGELFF. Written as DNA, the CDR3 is TGCAGTGCCGCGGGAACAGTGCCGAACACCGGGGAGCTGTTTTTT.

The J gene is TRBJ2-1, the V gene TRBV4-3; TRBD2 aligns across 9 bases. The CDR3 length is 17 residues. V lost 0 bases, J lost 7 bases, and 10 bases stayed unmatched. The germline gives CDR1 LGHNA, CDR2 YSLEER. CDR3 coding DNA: TGCGCCAGCAGCCAAGATACGGTTAGCGGGAGAGGGAATGAGCAGTTCTTC. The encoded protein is CASSQDTVSGRGNEQFF.

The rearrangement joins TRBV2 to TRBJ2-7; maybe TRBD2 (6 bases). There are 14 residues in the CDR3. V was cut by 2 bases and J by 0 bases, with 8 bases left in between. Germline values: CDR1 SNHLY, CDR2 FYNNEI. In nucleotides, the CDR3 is TGTGCCAGCAGTGAACTAGCGCGCTCCTACGAGCAGTACTTC. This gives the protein CASSELARSYEQYF.

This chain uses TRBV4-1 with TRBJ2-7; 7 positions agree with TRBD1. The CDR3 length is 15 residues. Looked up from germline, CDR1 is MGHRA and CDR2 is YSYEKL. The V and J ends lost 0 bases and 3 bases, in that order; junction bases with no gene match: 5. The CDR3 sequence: CASSQDRAGGYEQYF. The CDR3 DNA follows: TGCGCCAGCAGCCAAGATCGGGCAGGGGGCTACGAGCAGTACTTC.

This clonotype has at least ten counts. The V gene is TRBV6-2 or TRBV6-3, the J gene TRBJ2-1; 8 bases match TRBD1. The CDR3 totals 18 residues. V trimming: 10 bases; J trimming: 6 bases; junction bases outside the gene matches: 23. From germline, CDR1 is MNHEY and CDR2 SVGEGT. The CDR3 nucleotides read TGTGCCACCAGCTCACTCCGAGACAGGGGATGGTCGGCCAATGAGCAGTTCTTC. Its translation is CATSSLRDRGWSANEQFF.

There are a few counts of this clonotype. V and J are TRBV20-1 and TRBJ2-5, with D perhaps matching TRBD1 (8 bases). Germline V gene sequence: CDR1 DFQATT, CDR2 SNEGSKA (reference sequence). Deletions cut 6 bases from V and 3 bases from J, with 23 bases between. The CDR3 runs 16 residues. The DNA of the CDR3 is TGCAGTGCCAACACCTACAGGGGGGCGGGGGAAGAGACCCAGTACTTC. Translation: CSANTYRGAGEETQYF.

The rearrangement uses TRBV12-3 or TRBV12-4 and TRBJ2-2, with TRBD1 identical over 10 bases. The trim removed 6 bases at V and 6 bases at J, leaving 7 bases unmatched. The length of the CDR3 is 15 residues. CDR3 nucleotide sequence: TGTGCCAGCAGCCTGACAGGGGGCCGGGCCGGGGAGCTGTTTTTT. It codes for CASSLTGGRAGELFF.

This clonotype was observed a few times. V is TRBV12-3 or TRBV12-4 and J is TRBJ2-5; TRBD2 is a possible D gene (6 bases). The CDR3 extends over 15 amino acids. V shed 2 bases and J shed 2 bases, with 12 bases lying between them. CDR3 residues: CASSLWGDSQETQYF. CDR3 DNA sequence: TGTGCCAGCAGTTTATGGGGGGACTCTCAAGAGACCCAGTACTTC.